What follows describes a single T cell receptor (beta chain). The antigen is unknown. This specimen comes from a study of T cell responses to AZD1222 COVID-19 vaccine. Study conclusions and caveats: Spike-specific TCRs gained breadth and depth after people received two AZD1222 doses. Among vaccine-associated CD4 TCRs, coverage spanned spike, with dominance at 160-218 and 743-854. Females made up more of the donors, who were largely white British, and clonal diversity may have come out too low. Epitopes outside B.1.351 and B.1.1.7 mutated regions reportedly drew nearly half of spike TCRs.

CDR1 and CDR2 (germline): SNHLY, FYNNEI. The CDR3 is 14 amino acids. V lost 4 bases, J lost 2 bases, and 9 bases lay in between. The data were produced by immunoSEQ multiplex PCR, yet TCRdb's version contains in-frame clones alone and is incomplete. The repertoire holds around 89,000 clones, with roughly 88% as singletons. The clonotype originates from an adult in good health. The starting material was peripheral blood, obtained on day 0 of AZD1222 vaccination. The V call is TRBV2, the J call TRBJ1-5; D gene unclear. The CDR3 bases are TGTGCCAGCAGTGGAGACACCGGCAATCAGCCCCAGCATTTT. The encoded protein is CASSGDTGNQPQHF.